Presented here are 7 T cell receptor beta chains from one specimen sequenced in a study of T cells after yellow fever vaccination. Each CDR3 protein is one row after TCRdb ran MiXCR on the 5' RACE reads. The data show around 310,000 distinct CDR3 sequences, 4% seen once. The sequencing here drew on PBMCs, taken 5 days after the yellow fever booster vaccination. These receptors originate from a man aged 18-30 years who received the YFV17D yellow fever vaccine.

V and J are TRBV20-1 and TRBJ2-3; tentatively, D is TRBD2 (5 bases). The CDR3 covers 12 residues. The ends were cut back, 8 bases at V and 3 bases at J, with 12 bases in the middle. Germline V gene sequence: CDR1 DFQATT, CDR2 SNEGSKA (reference sequence). Here the CDR3 reads CSSPAVTDTQYF. CDR3 in DNA: TGCAGTAGCCCAGCGGTAACAGATACGCAGTATTTT.

This clonotype has more than one count but fewer than ten. CDR3 in DNA: TGTGCCAGCAGTTCAGACAGTTGGGGTCCCCGAAGAGCTTTCTTT. As protein: CASSSDSWGPRRAFF. The V gene is TRBV27, the J gene TRBJ1-1; D is perhaps TRBD1 (5 bases). The length of the CDR3 is 15 residues. The V end was cut by 4 bases, the J end by 10 bases, with 22 bases between. Germline assignment: CDR1 MNHEY and CDR2 SMNVEV (reference sequence).

This clonotype was counted only a few times. The chain is built from TRBV4-3 and TRBJ2-1; 10 bases agree with TRBD2. The germline V gene encodes CDR1 LGHNA and CDR2 YSLEER. V lost 5 bases to trimming and J lost 0 bases; unmatched junction nucleotides: 16. The CDR3 runs 20 residues. The CDR3 DNA reads TGCGCCAGCAGCAGTCCTAGCGGGGGCTCCCATTTGAGCTCCTACAATGAGCAGTTCTTC. Protein: CASSSPSGGSHLSSYNEQFF.

This chain connects TRBV25-1 to TRBJ2-2; D gene ambiguous. CDR1 MGHDK and CDR2 SYGVNS come from the germline V gene. With 2 bases removed from V and 6 bases from J, the gap between germline ends came to 4 bases. The CDR3 runs 12 residues. The CDR3 here is CASSEVPGELFF. The CDR3 nucleotides are TGTGCCAGCAGTGAAGTTCCCGGGGAGCTGTTTTTT.

This clonotype showed up many times. CDR3 region: CSARLGTDTQYF. CDR3 nucleotide sequence: TGCAGTGCTAGATTGGGCACAGATACGCAGTATTTT. V gene TRBV20-1 combines with J gene TRBJ2-3; the D is unclear. The V end lost 2 bases, the J end lost 1 base, and 4 bases lay between the germline ends. The germline gives CDR1 DFQATT, CDR2 SNEGSKA (reference sequence). There are 12 residues in the CDR3.

As for this clonotype: A much larger clone lies a single base off, so this may be a read error. The CDR3 reads CASSLLHETQYF. The CDR3, as DNA: TGTGCCAGCAGCCTTTTACACGAGACCCAGTACTTC. This chain links TRBV7-2 with TRBJ2-5, with D hard to call. Trimming took off 5 bases at V and 5 bases at J, with 9 bases between the two ends. Germline values: CDR1 SGHTA, CDR2 FQGNSA. The CDR3 totals 12 residues.

This clonotype was seen many times. CDR3 residues: CASSQASMSNEQFF. In DNA form, the CDR3 reads TGTGCCAGCAGCCAAGCCTCCATGAGCAATGAGCAGTTCTTC. The rearrangement uses TRBV14 and TRBJ2-1; D remains unclear. This CDR3 comprises 14 residues. V was trimmed by 1 base and J by 6 bases, leaving 10 bases between them. Per the germline V gene, CDR1 is SGHDN and CDR2 is FVKESK.